This T cell receptor beta chain was retrieved from a study of T cell repertoires in aging, cancer and after chemotherapy (dated by TCRdb to 2018 to 2020). For context, the study as a whole: Six donor age groups were covered, ranging from 30 or younger up to 70 or older, and each group contained at least three individuals. In the hematological group, the paired samples taken before and after chemotherapy came from chronic lymphocytic leukemia patients who were treated with regimens based on fludarabine or bendamustine. The full dataset contained several million TCR reads. The study profiled peripheral blood TCR beta repertoires from healthy donors and cancer patients to examine immunoaging and T cell reconstitution after chemotherapy. The cohort comprised 200 to 250 cancer patients, 94 with hematological and approximately 120 with solid cancers, plus 95 healthy donors as a reference group. Beyond this particular receptor, the publication reports: Compared with age-matched healthy donors, untreated patients with either hematological or solid cancers had significantly lower TCR diversity in the blood along with higher clonality. In both cancer cohorts, median generation probability rose over the chemotherapy interval, which suggests that the repertoire was reconstituted through rebound thymic output. In healthy donors, the decline in TCR diversity with age was mainly explained by loss of richness, whereas in cancer patients loss of evenness was also found to contribute. Hematological cancer patients had infiltration of lymphoid organs, and this infiltration may itself impair thymic emigration or peripheral T cell expansion. It was noted by the authors that conclusions about immunological memory after chemotherapy cannot be drawn from the repertoire data.

Rearranged TRB sequences spanning V, D and J segments were amplified by multiplex touch-down PCR using a mixed TRB-A/B primer pool. Illumina adapters and sample indices were attached to the amplicons in two consecutive PCR reactions using Phusion HS II polymerase. Amplicons were gel-purified using the NucleoSpin Gel and PCR Clean-up kit and were subsequently checked with Qubit and an Agilent 2100 Bioanalyzer. Sequencing of the libraries was done on an Illumina MiSeq with paired-end, single-indexed 600-cycle runs. In the authors' own workflow: TRB sequences were processed with MiXCR versions 2.12 and 3.0.5. Each unique CDR3 nucleotide sequence was treated as one clone, and only productive sequences with two or more reads were kept. Shannon diversity, evenness, clonality (one minus evenness), and alpha-parameterized diversity profiles from alpha 0 to 5 were included as repertoire metrics. The IGoR algorithm was used to calculate generation probabilities for clones in the paired samples taken before and after chemotherapy. TCRdb reprocessing: public reads trimmed at Q25 with fastp, clones called with MiXCR, in-frame beta chains kept. Entries are consolidated by CDR3 protein sequence, retaining the most common genes and DNA. The V and J calls and clone size come from TCRdb's table, not from the authors' own analysis. The sample table contains around 1,400 distinct CDR3 sequences; only one count was recorded for 45% to 55% of them. Under 20% of the sample is in the top ten clones.

Taken from the germline V gene, the CDR1 and CDR2 loops are ENHRY and SYGVKD. Inclusive of the bounding cysteine and phenylalanine, the CDR3 is 13 residues long. Only the CDR3 portion is preserved as DNA: 39 bases, with reading frame beginning at the first base. V is clipped by 4 bases and J by 15 bases, and the sequence between their germline boundaries is 19 bases long. Taking its sample share into account, this clonotype is medium-sized (0.01 to 0.1%). Its specific antigen is unknown. The input lacks base qualities; no much larger clone sits a single base away. TCR beta rearrangements were amplified from genomic DNA isolated from peripheral blood, not from sorted cells or RNA.

Material: blood. The sequence came from a human donor with a blood cancer. Recombination connected TRBV10-3 to TRBJ2-1, with a weak D call of TRBD2 (6 bases match). The CDR3 protein is CAISVGVGGDLFF. The sequence in DNA is TGTGCCATCAGTGTTGGAGTGGGAGGAGACCTGTTCTTC.